A single sample gave rise to the 16 T cell receptor beta chains below, sequenced in a study of T cell changes during pregnancy in multiple sclerosis. Some clones are missing from TCRdb's copy, which holds only in-frame ones; the method was immunoSEQ multiplex PCR. The table shows roughly 31,000 clones, with 70% to 90% occurring only once. The input for sequencing was CD8+ T cells from peripheral blood mononuclear cells, taken before pregnancy. These receptors all come from a female donor with multiple sclerosis, enrolled in a pregnancy study.

This chain connects TRBV30 to TRBJ1-2; D is perhaps TRBD1 (6 bases). The length of the CDR3 is 15 residues. CDR1 and CDR2 (germline): GTSNPN, SVGIG (reference sequence). V lost 8 bases and J 4 bases, leaving 23 bases between the germline ends. The CDR3 reads CARNTERGSVYGYTF. Written as DNA, the CDR3 is TGTGCCCGGAATACCGAAAGGGGGTCGGTCTATGGCTACACCTTC.

This chain joins TRBV27 and TRBJ2-5; 7 nucleotides agree with TRBD1. The junction had 2 bases not matched to a gene; V was cut back by 4 bases and J by 0 bases. The germline gives CDR1 MNHEY, CDR2 SMNVEV (reference sequence). This CDR3 has 14 residues. CDR3 bases: TGTGCCAGCAGTTCAGACAGGGACCAAGAGACCCAGTACTTC. Its translation: CASSSDRDQETQYF.

V and J are TRBV4-2 and TRBJ2-7, with TRBD2 matching over 13 bases. The CDR3 covers 19 residues. The germline V gene has CDR1 LGHNA and CDR2 YNFKEQ. V trimming: 3 bases; J trimming: 0 bases; junction bases outside the gene matches: 11. The CDR3 DNA sequence: TGTGCCAGCAGCCAGGCTGGTTGGACTAGCGGGGGTAGCTCCTACGAGCAGTACTTC. Encoded protein: CASSQAGWTSGGSSYEQYF.

The CDR3 DNA is TGTGCCACCAGCAGAGCACGGGGGGATCTTGAAGCTTTCTTT. Translation gives CATSRARGDLEAFF. The V and J genes are TRBV15 and TRBJ1-1; tentative D call: TRBD1 (5 bases). V lost 1 base and J 7 bases, leaving 13 bases between the germline ends. CDR3 length: 14 residues. Germline V gene sequence: CDR1 LNHNV, CDR2 YYDKDF (reference sequence).

The genes are TRBV5-6 and TRBJ2-7; 10 bases line up with TRBD1. CDR3 length equals 16 residues. The germline V gene encodes CDR1 SGHDT and CDR2 YYEEEE. V trimming: 4 bases; J trimming: 0 bases; junction bases outside the gene matches: 7. CDR3 coding DNA: TGTGCCAGCAGCCCAGCGACAGGGGGCGTCTCCTACGAGCAGTACTTC. This sequence encodes CASSPATGGVSYEQYF.

The V gene is TRBV5-1, the J gene TRBJ2-1; TRBD1 aligns across 8 bases. The V and J ends lost 4 bases and 4 bases, in that order; junction bases with no gene match: 13. Germline loops: CDR1 SGHRS, CDR2 YFSETQ. The CDR3 is 17 residues long. The CDR3, as DNA: TGCGCCAGCAGCCCAGCCACCGACAGGGGAATTTACAATGAGCAGTTCTTC. Translated, it gives CASSPATDRGIYNEQFF.

The chain has TRBV19 and TRBJ1-4, with D tentatively TRBD1 (5 bases). The CDR3 runs 14 residues. The germline V gene encodes CDR1 LNHDA and CDR2 SQIVND (reference sequence). V lost 8 bases and J lost 0, with 10 bases in between. Written as DNA, the CDR3 is TGTGCCAGTCAAAGGGGCTCAACTAATGAAAAACTGTTTTTT. Its protein is CASQRGSTNEKLFF.

This clone was seen a single time. V usage is TRBV7-6 and J usage is TRBJ2-7, with D possibly being TRBD1 (5 bases). Trimming removed 5 bases from V and 6 bases from J, with 14 bases in between. The germline V gene has CDR1 SGHVS and CDR2 FNYEAQ. The CDR3 loop spans 13 amino acids. CDR3 sequence reads: CASSLRQSSEQYF. In DNA form, the CDR3 reads TGTGCCAGCAGCCTAAGACAGAGCTCCGAGCAGTACTTC.

This clone was seen more than once but under ten times. This chain joins TRBV7-8 and TRBJ2-2; D gene ambiguous. V was pared by 2 bases and J by 0 bases, with 4 bases between. Germline loops: CDR1 SGHVS, CDR2 FQNEAQ. This CDR3 has 14 amino acids. The CDR3 DNA reads TGTGCCAGCAGCTTACCAGCGAACACCGGGGAGCTGTTTTTT. This sequence encodes CASSLPANTGELFF.

The V gene is TRBV6-1, the J gene TRBJ2-7, with D maybe TRBD1 (6 bases). The CDR3 extends over 11 amino acids. Germline lookup yields CDR1 MNHNS and CDR2 SASEGT. Trimming cost V 11 bases and J 5 bases, with 13 bases left between them. The CDR3 nucleotides are TGTGCCGGCATTCAGGGGAACGAGCAGTACTTC. This sequence encodes CAGIQGNEQYF.

The V and J genes are TRBV7-9 and TRBJ1-2; 9 bases line up with TRBD1. V lost 6 bases and J lost 8; bases outside the gene matches: 10. The CDR3 spans 14 residues. Germline V gene lookup returns CDR1 SEHNR and CDR2 FQNEAQ (reference sequence). In nucleotides, the CDR3 is TGTGCCAGCAGTGGGACAGGGATGCCTCGGGGCTACACCTTC. This sequence encodes CASSGTGMPRGYTF.

This sequence joins TRBV6-4 and TRBJ2-1; 10 nucleotides match TRBD2. The junction had 4 bases not matched to a gene; V was cut back by 2 bases and J by 6 bases. Per the germline V gene, CDR1 is MRHNA and CDR2 is SNTAGT. CDR3 length equals 15 residues. This chain's CDR3 is CASSDKAGGINEQFF. The CDR3, as DNA: TGTGCCAGCAGTGACAAAGCGGGGGGGATCAATGAGCAGTTCTTC.

V gene TRBV6-5 combines with J gene TRBJ2-2, with D maybe TRBD1 (6 bases). The germline CDR1 and CDR2 sequences are MNHEY and SVGAGI. The CDR3 runs 15 residues. Trimming removed 5 bases at V and 4 bases at J, with 14 bases between. The DNA for the CDR3 is TGTGCCAGCAGTACTCCGGGACACTTCACCGGGGAGCTGTTTTTT. Translating it yields CASSTPGHFTGELFF.

The chain employs TRBV30 and TRBJ2-5; a possible D gene is TRBD2 (5 bases). Germline V gives CDR1 GTSNPN, CDR2 SVGIG (reference sequence). The CDR3 is 13 residues long. The CDR3 region has the DNA TGTGCGCAGGACGAGGGAATTCAAGAGACCCAGTACTTC. It specifies CAQDEGIQETQYF.

The chain links TRBV19 to TRBJ2-7; tentatively, D is TRBD2 (5 bases). There are 13 residues in the CDR3. V lost 7 bases and J lost 1, with 11 bases in between. Germline CDR1 LNHDA, CDR2 SQIVND (reference sequence). CDR3 nucleotide sequence: TGTGCCAGTAAGGGCAGCGGTTCCTACGAGCAGTACTTC. It codes for CASKGSGSYEQYF.

This rearrangement joins TRBV6-5 to TRBJ1-4, with 7 bases aligning to TRBD1. The CDR3 has 16 amino acids. V trimming: 0 bases; J trimming: 4 bases; junction bases outside the gene matches: 5. Germline V gene lookup returns CDR1 MNHEY and CDR2 SVGAGI. The CDR3 spells CASSYSHRGVNEKLFF. CDR3 DNA sequence: TGTGCCAGCAGTTACTCCCACAGGGGCGTTAATGAAAAACTGTTTTTT.